Each of the 24 T cell receptor beta chains below was sequenced from the same sample in a study of blood T cell repertoires in COVID-19. The method was immunoSEQ multiplex PCR; TCRdb's version includes in-frame clones alone and lacks a portion of them. The sample carries 50,000 to 70,000 clones, around 87% recorded once. Sequenced: peripheral blood. The source of these receptors is a human donor with active COVID-19. The donor label of this sample is uncertain.

The chain carries TRBV7-7 and TRBJ1-3; 7 positions match TRBD1. The CDR3 spans 14 residues. The germline V gene encodes CDR1 SSHAT and CDR2 FNYEAQ (reference sequence). CDR3 in DNA: TGTGCTGTGGGACAGTCAAGCCCTGGAAACACCATATATTTT. Its translation: CAVGQSSPGNTIYF.

The chain uses TRBV27 and TRBJ2-5, with D possibly matching TRBD2 (5 bases). The CDR3 is 14 amino acids. V lost 5 bases and J lost 5, with 15 bases in between. Germline V gene sequence: CDR1 MNHEY, CDR2 SMNVEV (reference sequence). This chain's CDR3 is CASSLREGWETQYF. CDR3 sequence (DNA): TGTGCCAGCAGTCTACGGGAAGGTTGGGAGACCCAGTACTTC.

This chain uses TRBV6-4 with TRBJ2-7, with 9 bases lining up with TRBD1. Trimming at V came to 8 bases and at J to 4 bases, leaving 9 bases not matched to a gene. This CDR3 has 14 amino acids. CDR1 and CDR2 (germline): MRHNA, SNTAGT. As DNA, the CDR3 is TGTGCCAGCGGCCGGGACAGGGACCCTTACGAGCAGTACTTC. Its translation is CASGRDRDPYEQYF.

A note on this clone: One end of the junction fails to match germline, which may point to a read error. The V call is TRBV7-9, the J call TRBJ2-7, with D possibly TRBD2 on 6 matching bases. Per germline, CDR1 SEHNR and CDR2 FQNEAQ (reference sequence). The CDR3 covers 13 residues. CDR3 in amino acids: CASSSWDSHEQYF. For the CDR3, the DNA is TGTGCCAGCAGCTCATGGGACTCCCACGAGCAGTACTTC.

In this sample, this clone turned up once. CDR3 residues: CASSYFSLGGGRSSRDTQYF. In nucleotides, the CDR3 is TGTGCCAGCAGTTACTTTTCCTTAGGGGGAGGGAGGTCGTCGAGGGATACGCAGTATTTT. The chain employs TRBV6-2 or TRBV6-3 and TRBJ2-3; tentative D call: TRBD2 (7 bases). Between the trimmed V and J ends, which lost 1 base and 6 bases, there was a span of 29 bases. Per germline, CDR1 MNHEY and CDR2 SVGEGT. The CDR3 is 20 residues long.

This sequence joins TRBV16 and TRBJ2-4; D may be TRBD2 (6 bases). Deletions cut 0 bases from V and 11 bases from J, with 11 bases between. CDR1 is KGHSY and CDR2 is FQNENV in the germline V gene. The CDR3 loop spans 13 amino acids. The CDR3 coding sequence is TGTGCCAGCAGCCAATCGCCAGGAGGGGTTCAGTACTTC. Protein sequence: CASSQSPGGVQYF.

The chain carries TRBV29-1 and TRBJ1-3; TRBD1 might be the D (6 bases). The CDR3 extends over 13 amino acids. CDR1 is SQVTM and CDR2 is ANQGSEA in the germline V gene. V lost 6 bases and J 4 bases, leaving 13 bases between the germline ends. CDR3 sequence: CSVRGLGGNTIYF. CDR3 bases: TGCAGCGTCAGGGGTTTGGGAGGAAACACCATATATTTT.

In this sample, this clone turned up a few times. The chain has TRBV7-9 and TRBJ2-1, with TRBD2 matching over 9 bases. Germline trimming cut 5 bases from V and 12 bases from J; bases unmatched to any gene: 14. The CDR3 is 15 amino acids. Germline V lookup: CDR1 SEHNR, CDR2 FQNEAQ (reference sequence). CDR3 region: CASSISASGISGQFF. The CDR3 coding sequence is TGTGCCAGCAGCATCTCGGCTAGCGGGATTTCGGGGCAGTTCTTC. The variable domain in full, with the rest retrieved from reference TRBV7-9 and TRBJ2-1, is DTGVSQNPRHKITKRGQNVTFRCDPISEHNRLYWYRQTLGQGPEFLTYFQNEAQLEKSRLLSDRFSAERPKGSFSTLEIQRTEQGDSAMYLCASSISASGISGQFFGPGTRLTVL.

V and J are TRBV5-1 and TRBJ2-3; TRBD1 aligns across 10 bases. With 3 bases clipped from V and 4 bases from J, the junction kept 11 bases outside the gene matches. The CDR3 has 17 residues. Germline V gives CDR1 SGHRS, CDR2 YFSETQ. The CDR3 DNA follows: TGCGCCAGCAGCTATCTACCGGGACAGGGGACGGCAGATACGCAGTATTTT. It codes for CASSYLPGQGTADTQYF.

V gene TRBV5-1 combines with J gene TRBJ2-3; a weak D match, TRBD1 (5 bases). Germline loops: CDR1 SGHRS, CDR2 YFSETQ. Trimming removed 0 bases at V and 2 bases at J, with 7 bases between. This CDR3 comprises 14 residues. CDR3 amino acids: CASSLVGHTDTQYF. The DNA of the CDR3 is TGCGCCAGCAGCTTGGTCGGACACACAGATACGCAGTATTTT. Full variable domain (remainder filled in from reference TRBV5-1 and TRBJ2-3): KAGVTQTPRYLIKTRGQQVTLSCSPISGHRSVSWYQQTPGQGLQFLFEYFSETQRNKGNFPGRFSGRQFSNSRSEMNVSTLELGDSALYLCASSLVGHTDTQYFGPGTRLTVL.

The rearrangement links TRBV24-1 to TRBJ2-7; maybe TRBD1 (7 bases). There are 15 residues in the CDR3. Germline CDR1 reads KGHDR; CDR2 reads SFDVKD. Between the trimmed V and J ends, which lost 10 bases and 5 bases, there was a span of 23 bases. The CDR3 sequence: CATGTALDGGNEQYF. The CDR3 nucleotides read TGTGCCACTGGGACAGCCCTCGACGGGGGTAACGAGCAGTACTTC.

The chain links TRBV10-3 to TRBJ2-7; 8 nucleotides align to TRBD2. The CDR3 is made up of 15 amino acids. V dropped 2 bases and J dropped 3; count of bases not matched to a gene: 6. CDR1 is ENHRY and CDR2 is SYGVKD in the germline V gene. The CDR3 here is CAISENGGGSYEQYF. For the CDR3, the DNA is TGTGCCATCAGTGAGAACGGCGGGGGGAGCTACGAGCAGTACTTC.

This clone has only a few counts. V gene TRBV5-6 combines with J gene TRBJ2-7; D uncertain. CDR1 SGHDT and CDR2 YYEEEE come from the germline V gene. CDR3 length: 13 residues. The V and J ends lost 4 bases and 4 bases respectively, with 12 bases between them. The CDR3 protein is CASSLPSGYEQYF. CDR3 nucleotides: TGTGCCAGCAGCCTTCCTAGTGGGTACGAGCAGTACTTC.

The rearrangement links TRBV4-3 to TRBJ2-1, with 13 bases identical to TRBD2. Germline V lookup: CDR1 LGHNA, CDR2 YSLEER. The V segment lost 3 bases and the J segment 5 bases; nucleotides outside the gene matches: 7. The CDR3 spans 17 residues. DNA of the CDR3: TGCGCCAGCAGCCAGGGCCCCGGACTAGCGGGGGACAATGAGCAGTTCTTC. Its protein product is CASSQGPGLAGDNEQFF.

The chain carries TRBV2 and TRBJ1-2; D possibly corresponds to TRBD1 (6 bases). Per germline, CDR1 SNHLY and CDR2 FYNNEI. Between the trimmed V and J ends, which lost 4 bases and 5 bases, there was a span of 20 bases. CDR3 length equals 16 residues. The CDR3 DNA is TGTGCCAGCAGTGCGATCCCCAGGGGAGGGGGATATGGCTACACCTTC. Protein: CASSAIPRGGGYGYTF.

Notes on this clone: At one of its ends the junction is not consistent with the germline gene, which may arise from a read error. The chain joins TRBV13 to TRBJ2-7; 10 bases line up with TRBD1. The CDR3 is 15 amino acids. Germline V lookup: CDR1 PRHDT, CDR2 FYEKMQ (reference sequence). CDR3 region: CASSSGQGFSSEQYF. The CDR3 DNA sequence: TGTGCCAGCAGCTCGGGACAGGGGTTCTCCTCCGAGCAGTACTTC.

The chain uses TRBV5-1 and TRBJ1-1; no clear D gene. Germline CDR1 reads SGHRS; CDR2 reads YFSETQ. The CDR3 consists of 12 residues. Deletions cut 4 bases from V and 8 bases from J, with 12 bases between. The CDR3 DNA sequence: TGCGCCAGCAGCCCGGACTCTCGGGAAGCTTTCTTT. This encodes CASSPDSREAFF.

The chain employs TRBV19 and TRBJ1-3; unclear D gene. V was cut by 7 bases and J by 0 bases, with 7 bases left in between. From germline, CDR1 is LNHDA and CDR2 SQIVND (reference sequence). This CDR3 has 13 residues. In DNA, the CDR3 is TGTGCCAGTAATACATTCTCTGGAAACACCATATATTTT. The encoded protein is CASNTFSGNTIYF.

This clone was seen a few times. The junction shows a germline mismatch at one end, possibly a read error. The chain employs TRBV5-1 and TRBJ2-7; 10 bases map to TRBD1. This CDR3 comprises 13 residues. Germline CDR1 is SGHRS and CDR2 is YFSETQ. The CDR3 here is CASSGDRGLSINF. The DNA of the CDR3 is TGCGCCAGCAGCGGAGACAGGGGGCTCTCAATTAACTTC.

This clone is judged medium-sized. The chain is built from TRBV7-8 and TRBJ2-6; 7 positions match TRBD2. V lost 0 bases to trimming and J lost 4 bases; unmatched junction nucleotides: 3. Germline-derived CDR1 and CDR2 are SGHVS and FQNEAQ. The CDR3 contains 16 residues. The CDR3, as DNA: TGTGCCAGCAGCTTAGCGGGAGGGTACGGGGCCAACGTCCTGACTTTC. Translating it yields CASSLAGGYGANVLTF.

V gene TRBV15 combines with J gene TRBJ1-2; D may be TRBD1 (6 bases). Per germline, CDR1 LNHNV and CDR2 YYDKDF (reference sequence). Trimming shortened V by 0 bases and J by 5 bases, and 13 bases separated the two germline ends. The CDR3 extends over 15 amino acids. The CDR3 spells CATSREAGAVYGYTF. CDR3 nucleotides: TGTGCCACCAGCAGAGAGGCGGGGGCAGTTTATGGCTACACCTTC.

For the CDR3, the DNA is TGTGCCGCCAAGGGGGCTGGCACAGATACGCAGTATTTT. Its protein is CAAKGAGTDTQYF. The chain recombines TRBV6-5 with TRBJ2-3; 7 positions agree with TRBD1. V dropped 11 bases and J dropped 1; count of bases not matched to a gene: 6. Germline CDR1 and CDR2: MNHEY and SVGAGI. CDR3 size: 13 residues.

The rearrangement uses TRBV13 and TRBJ1-3; D gene uncertain. The germline CDR1 and CDR2 sequences are PRHDT and FYEKMQ (reference sequence). The V and J ends lost 4 bases and 3 bases respectively, with 10 bases between them. This CDR3 spans 14 amino acids. DNA for the CDR3: TGTGCCAGCAGCTCACCTACTTTTGGAAACACCATATATTTT. Its translation: CASSSPTFGNTIYF.

There are a few counts of this clone. The V call is TRBV21-1, the J call TRBJ2-1; the table's TRBD1 call for D was not verified on the DNA. TRBV21-1 is described as a pseudogene. This CDR3 region has 15 residues. The CDR3 DNA reads TGTGCCGGGGGGACGACAGGGTCGGGAAGGCTTGAGCAGTTCTTC. As protein: CAGGTTGSGRLEQFF.